Listed below are T cell receptor beta chains from one sample, sequenced in a study of human T cells and chemical hapten exposure. Via MiXCR, TCRdb re-called the RACE reads, giving one row per CDR3 protein. Of some 360,000 distinct CDR3 sequences detected, 4.5% to 6% appear once; the ten largest clones hold just over 2.5%. The sample in question was whole blood, obtained in connection with sensitization to the hapten diphenylcyclopropenone (DPC). Source of these receptors: a woman between 50 and 59 years old with alopecia areata. Some clones in this sample may be carry-over from other donors' samples. Each CDR3 is given with its conserved first and last residue. The order of the fields is clone size, D gene, V gene, J gene, CDR3 protein, CDR3 DNA. The D gene is left open where the match is weak. Clone size, where shown, is once, few, many, or a class for clones that have expanded.

>.|.|TRBV3-1|TRBJ2-7
CASSQVGSSDEQYF
TGTGCCAGCAGCCAAGTCGGGAGCAGCGACGAGCAGTACTTC
>.|.|TRBV20-1|TRBJ2-1
CSAGPISDNEQFF
TGCAGTGCTGGACCAATAAGCGACAATGAGCAGTTCTTC
>few|.|TRBV10-3|TRBJ2-7
CAITEGYEQYF
TGTGCCATCACAGAGGGTTACGAGCAGTACTTC
>.|TRBD1|TRBV12-3/TRBV12-4|TRBJ1-5
CASRRTGGINQPQHF
TGTGCCAGCAGAAGGACAGGGGGAATTAATCAGCCCCAGCATTTT
>.|TRBD1|TRBV6-1|TRBJ1-2
CASSEGTANYGYTF
TGTGCCAGCAGCGAAGGGACAGCTAACTATGGCTACACCTTC
>.|TRBD1|TRBV29-1|TRBJ1-2
CSVEGTGKVGYTF
TGCAGCGTTGAAGGGACAGGGAAGGTTGGCTACACCTTC
>many|.|TRBV13|TRBJ2-7
CASSSRDGEQYF
TGTGCCAGCAGCTCCCGGGACGGCGAGCAGTACTTC
>few|.|TRBV6-1|TRBJ1-4
CASIRNLNEKLFF
TGTGCCAGCATCAGGAACCTGAATGAAAAACTGTTTTTT
>few|.|TRBV2|TRBJ1-1
CASTPHKGFTEAFF
TGTGCCAGCACCCCCCACAAGGGGTTCACTGAAGCTTTCTTT
>many|.|TRBV20-1|TRBJ2-7
CSASSTSYEQYF
TGCAGTGCTTCCTCTACCTCCTACGAGCAGTACTTC
>few|.|TRBV7-9|TRBJ1-1
CASSYYRVDQTEAFF
TGTGCCAGCAGCTACTACAGGGTTGATCAGACTGAAGCTTTCTTT
>few|.|TRBV6-2/TRBV6-3|TRBJ1-1
CASSYMGDTEAFF
TGTGCCAGCAGTTACATGGGTGACACTGAAGCTTTCTTT
>many|.|TRBV4-3|TRBJ2-2
CASSQPGLETGELFF
TGCGCCAGCAGCCAACCAGGGTTAGAGACCGGGGAGCTGTTTTTT
>many|.|TRBV29-1|TRBJ2-3
CSVVRATDTQYF
TGCAGCGTCGTGCGGGCCACAGATACGCAGTATTTT
>.|TRBD2|TRBV19|TRBJ2-4
CASSIDRLALAKNIQYF
TGTGCCAGTAGTATAGATAGACTAGCGCTAGCCAAAAACATTCAGTACTTC
>.|.|TRBV7-9|TRBJ2-7
CASSLVWAGDEQYF
TGTGCCAGCAGCTTAGTTTGGGCAGGGGACGAGCAGTACTTC
>few|.|TRBV6-2/TRBV6-3|TRBJ2-5
CASRDTWRGTQYF
TGTGCCAGCAGGGACACTTGGAGGGGGACCCAGTACTTC
>.|TRBD1|TRBV2|TRBJ1-1
CASSEATGGLNTEAFF
TGTGCCAGCAGTGAAGCGACAGGGGGCTTGAACACTGAAGCTTTCTTT
>.|TRBD2|TRBV5-4|TRBJ2-7
CASSISGRPYEQYF
TGTGCCAGCAGCATAAGCGGGAGGCCCTACGAGCAGTACTTC
>few|.|TRBV2|TRBJ1-5
CASSDVLGDSNQPQHF
TGTGCCAGCAGTGATGTTCTCGGAGATAGCAATCAGCCCCAGCATTTT
>many|.|TRBV6-6|TRBJ1-1
CASSLTGYDTEAFF
TGTGCCAGCAGTTTAACAGGGTATGACACTGAAGCTTTCTTT
>many|TRBD1|TRBV9|TRBJ2-1
CASSAGTGTYNEQFF
TGTGCCAGCAGCGCCGGGACAGGCACCTACAATGAGCAGTTCTTC
>.|TRBD1|TRBV2|TRBJ1-1
CASSPPGQASRNTEAFF
TGTGCCAGCAGCCCACCGGGACAGGCCTCAAGGAACACTGAAGCTTTCTTT
>.|.|TRBV5-6|TRBJ2-1
CASSLPPNEQFF
TGTGCCAGCAGCTTGCCACCGAATGAGCAGTTCTTC
>many|.|TRBV18|TRBJ2-5
CASSPPEQETQYF
TGTGCCAGCTCACCACCGGAACAAGAGACCCAGTACTTC
>many|TRBD1|TRBV27|TRBJ1-4
CASSQSTVRQGGSEKLFF
TGTGCCAGCAGTCAATCCACGGTACGACAGGGCGGGAGTGAAAAACTGTTTTTT
>.|.|TRBV27|TRBJ2-5
CAGSLSGTPTDF
TGTGCCGGCAGTTTATCTGGGACACCAACTGACTTC
>many|.|TRBV12-3/TRBV12-4|TRBJ2-5
CASSPNRVETQYF
TGTGCCAGCAGTCCCAACAGGGTTGAGACCCAGTACTTC
>many|.|TRBV5-6|TRBJ2-5
CASSSKGVQTQYF
TGTGCCAGCAGCTCGAAAGGGGTTCAGACCCAGTACTTC
>.|.|TRBV4-1|TRBJ2-1
CASSQDSSTNEQFF
TGCGCCAGCAGCCAAGACTCTAGTACCAATGAGCAGTTCTTC
>few|.|TRBV7-3|TRBJ2-6
CASSPDPGVLGANVLTF
TGTGCCAGCAGCCCCGACCCAGGGGTTCTTGGGGCCAACGTCCTGACTTTC
>.|.|TRBV27|TRBJ2-3
CASTGSYTDTQYF
TGTGCCAGTACGGGATCTTACACAGATACGCAGTATTTT
>many|.|TRBV12-5|TRBJ1-1
CASGWSNTEAFF
TGTGCTAGTGGTTGGTCGAACACTGAAGCTTTCTTT
>few|.|TRBV7-2|TRBJ1-3
CASSSDSGNTIYF
TGTGCCAGCAGCTCAGACTCTGGAAACACCATATATTTT
>many|.|TRBV9|TRBJ2-3
CASSVEPSTDTQYF
TGTGCCAGCAGCGTAGAACCCAGCACAGATACGCAGTATTTT
>many|.|TRBV20-1|TRBJ2-2
CSASSTGELFF
TGCAGTGCTAGCAGCACCGGGGAGCTGTTTTTT
>few|.|TRBV7-9|TRBJ2-3
CASSPGGVSDTQYF
TGTGCCAGCAGCCCCGGCGGGGTGTCAGATACGCAGTATTTT
>.|TRBD2|TRBV27|TRBJ2-1
CASSSIAGGTYNEQFF
TGTGCCAGCAGTTCGATAGCGGGAGGGACCTACAATGAGCAGTTCTTC
>many|.|TRBV2|TRBJ1-2
CASKPTGTNYGYTF
TGTGCCAGCAAGCCAACAGGGACTAACTATGGCTACACCTTC
>.|TRBD1|TRBV12-3/TRBV12-4|TRBJ1-5
CASRPQGARQPQHF
TGTGCCAGCAGGCCACAGGGGGCAAGGCAGCCCCAGCATTTT
>many|TRBD1|TRBV24-1|TRBJ2-1
CATSDWTGGQFF
TGTGCCACCAGTGATTGGACAGGGGGGCAGTTCTTC
>.|.|TRBV6-2/TRBV6-3|TRBJ2-5
CASVDRRRETQYF
TGTGCCAGCGTAGACAGACGGAGGGAGACCCAGTACTTC
>many|TRBD1|TRBV6-5|TRBJ2-7
CASSSGTGGSSYEQYF
TGTGCCAGCAGTTCCGGCACAGGGGGCAGCTCCTACGAGCAGTACTTC
>few|.|TRBV2|TRBJ1-5
CATATDTVNNQPQHF
TGTGCCACCGCGACGGACACGGTCAATAATCAGCCCCAGCATTTT
>many|.|TRBV11-2|TRBJ2-1
CASSLDPATYNEQFF
TGTGCCAGCAGCTTAGATCCTGCCACCTACAATGAGCAGTTCTTC
>many|.|TRBV21-1|TRBJ2-3
CASSKAGQDTQYF
TGTGCCAGCAGCAAAGCGGGCCAGGATACGCAGTATTTT
>.|.|TRBV10-3|TRBJ2-5
CAISNPGLRDGETQYF
TGTGCCATCAGTAACCCGGGCCTCCGAGATGGAGAGACCCAGTACTTC
>many|.|TRBV3-1|TRBJ1-5
CASSHGKNQPQHF
TGTGCCAGCAGCCATGGGAAAAATCAGCCCCAGCATTTT
>few|TRBD1|TRBV6-5|TRBJ1-1
CASSPHRGRGGTEAFF
TGTGCCAGCAGTCCCCACAGGGGGCGCGGGGGCACTGAAGCTTTCTTT
>many|TRBD2|TRBV20-1|TRBJ2-1
CSARDPSGGAYNEQFF
TGCAGTGCTAGAGATCCCTCGGGGGGGGCTTACAATGAGCAGTTCTTC
>many|TRBD2|TRBV7-2|TRBJ2-3
CASSPGLAGVTDTQYF
TGTGCCAGCAGCCCTGGACTAGCGGGAGTCACAGATACGCAGTATTTT
>.|.|TRBV3-1|TRBJ1-2
CASSQDSRGYTF
TGTGCCAGCAGCCAAGATTCGAGAGGCTACACCTTC
>.|.|TRBV12-3/TRBV12-4|TRBJ1-6
CASSFLDYNSPLHF
TGTGCCAGCAGTTTTTTGGATTATAATTCACCCCTCCACTTT
>.|.|TRBV6-9|TRBJ2-6
CARRRWAHPSGANVLTF
TGTGCCAGACGCAGGTGGGCGCATCCCTCTGGGGCCAACGTCCTGACTTTC